This TCR beta chain was documented in a study of T cells in Graves' hyperthyroidism and ophthalmopathy. General study findings and limits: The model anticipated ophthalmopathy a median approximately 6.6 months pre-onset. Within blood appeared most thyroid clonotypes that had expanded above 0.001.

There were TCR beta CDR3 regions amplified from RNA transcripts. An initial round of RT-PCR targeting the TCR CDR3 relied on the HTBI primer set. From the multiplex PCR reads, TCRdb called clonotypes with MiXCR, one entry per CDR3 protein. This sample has 490,000 or so distinct CDR3 sequences, with 46% found just once. On the basis of clinical symptoms, serum thyroxine and TRAb, thyroid ultrasound and orbital computed tomography, diagnoses were made. This clonotype was observed a few times. No antigen is known for it. The CDR3 has 13 residues. V was cut by 3 bases and J by 3 bases, with 6 bases left in between. Per germline, CDR1 LNHNV and CDR2 YYDKDF (reference sequence).

The J gene is TRBJ1-5, the V gene TRBV15; D not resolved. The source of this sequence is an adult woman with Graves' disease, either hyperthyroidism or ophthalmopathy (not recorded which). Material for sequencing was peripheral blood or thyroid tissue (not recorded which). This chain's CDR3 is CATSRTLNQPQHF. Written as DNA, the CDR3 is TGTGCCACCAGCAGGACACTCAATCAGCCCCAGCATTTT.